This T cell receptor beta chain comes out of a study of Graves' ophthalmopathy and Graves' hyperthyroidism. Study context: Peripheral blood sampling preceded any treatment and occurred at initial diagnosis.

The authors amplified TCR beta CDR3 regions, and they did so from RNA transcripts for repertoire sequencing. First-round RT-PCR used HTBI primers; second-round multiplex PCR followed. TCRdb reprocessed the multiplex PCR reads via MiXCR and lists one record per CDR3 protein. The sample lists approximately 700,000 distinct CDR3 sequences, about 44% occurring once. The clonotype was recovered from an adult man with Graves' ophthalmopathy. The sequenced sample was peripheral blood.

CDR3 loop: CASSLGYRGPSNQPQHF. The CDR3 DNA sequence: TGTGCCAGCAGCTTAGGCTACAGGGGGCCAAGCAATCAGCCCCAGCATTTT. The rearrangement uses TRBV7-9 and TRBJ1-5; 9 positions agree with TRBD1. The J segment lost 1 base and the V segment lost 1 base, leaving 5 bases of the junction unmatched. The CDR3 runs to 17 residues. Germline V gives CDR1 SEHNR, CDR2 FQNEAQ (reference sequence).